These 25 T cell receptor beta chains came from one sample sequenced in a study of molecular identifiers for immune sequencing clone quantification. TCRdb passed the PCR reads through MiXCR, listing each CDR3 protein once. The sample has a few hundred thousand distinct CDR3 sequences; under 25% are singletons. Sequencing was performed on naive CD8+ T cells from blood, with Jurkat cell RNA spiked in. The subset was: FACS-sorted CD8+CD4-CCR7+CD45RA+ naive T cells. Every receptor here comes from a human donor in good health. Some libraries in this study had Jurkat cell RNA spiked in.

The chain employs TRBV9 and TRBJ2-3; 8 bases line up with TRBD2. Unmatched junction bases numbered 9, after V lost 3 bases and J lost 3 bases. The germline V gene has CDR1 SGDLS and CDR2 YYNGEE. The CDR3 loop spans 16 amino acids. The CDR3 DNA is TGTGCCAGCAGCGGGGGGGATAGCGGGGCGACAGATACGCAGTATTTT. This encodes CASSGGDSGATDTQYF.

There are many counts of this clonotype. The V gene is TRBV12-3 or TRBV12-4, the J gene TRBJ2-3, with TRBD2 matching over 8 bases. CDR3 length: 15 amino acids. V was clipped by 3 bases and J by 6 bases; unmatched bases: 8. The DNA of the CDR3 is TGTGCCAGCAGTTTGGTCGGGGGGGATCGGGATACGCAGTATTTT. It codes for CASSLVGGDRDTQYF.

This clonotype was recorded a few times. CDR3 protein: CASSLEGRGTDTQYF. The CDR3 DNA is TGTGCCAGCAGCTTGGAAGGGAGGGGCACAGATACGCAGTATTTT. The J gene is TRBJ2-3, the V gene TRBV5-8, with TRBD2 matching 7 bases. Germline CDR1 reads SGHTS; CDR2 reads YDEGEE. The CDR3 is 15 amino acids. J gave up 1 base and V 0 bases, and 2 bases lay outside the gene matches.

The CDR3 sequence is CASRLGGRGEQYF. The CDR3 DNA reads as TGTGCCAGCAGGTTAGGAGGGCGGGGCGAGCAGTACTTC. This chain connects TRBV27 to TRBJ2-7; D is possibly TRBD2 (6 bases). Germline loops: CDR1 MNHEY, CDR2 SMNVEV (reference sequence). V dropped 6 bases and J dropped 6 bases, with 15 bases sitting between them. CDR3 length: 13 residues.

This clonotype was counted between two and nine times. The chain joins TRBV9 to TRBJ2-3, with 12 positions matching TRBD2. The CDR3 runs 17 residues. CDR1 is SGDLS, CDR2 YYNGEE, per germline. Trimming cost V 4 bases and J 6 bases; bases outside gene matches: 12. DNA of the CDR3: TGTGCCAGCAGCCAAGATCTAGCGGGGGGGCCAGGGGATACGCAGTATTTT. This gives the protein CASSQDLAGGPGDTQYF. Based on the CDR3 plus reference TRBV9 and TRBJ2-3, the full variable domain is DSGVTQTPKHLITATGQRVTLRCSPRSGDLSVYWYQQSLDQGLQFLIQYYNGEERAKGNILERFSAQQFPDLHSELNLSSLELGDSALYFCASSQDLAGGPGDTQYFGPGTRLTVL.

With regard to this clonotype: A much larger clone lies a single base off, so this may be a read error. V usage is TRBV6-1 and J usage is TRBJ2-2; TRBD1 matches at 8 bases. The CDR3 is 15 amino acids. Germline V gene data show CDR1 as MNHNS and CDR2 as SASEGT. The CDR3 DNA sequence: TGTGCCAGCAGAGACCTGACAGGGGCCACCGGGGAGCTGCTTTTT. Its translation: CASRDLTGATGELLF.

For this clonotype: A much larger clone differs from this one at a single base, so this may be a read error. The chain is built from TRBV4-2 and TRBJ2-7; 10 positions agree with TRBD2. Germline V gives CDR1 LGHNA, CDR2 YNFKEQ. The CDR3 contains 14 residues. Here the CDR3 reads CASSPGTSEYELYF. The CDR3 DNA is TGTGCCAGCAGCCCCGGGACTAGCGAGTACGAGCTGTACTTC.

In this sample, this clonotype turned up many times. V usage is TRBV9 and J usage is TRBJ1-4; D is undetermined. CDR3 size: 12 residues. The V end lost 2 bases, the J end lost 8 bases, and 7 bases lay between the germline ends. Germline values: CDR1 SGDLS, CDR2 YYNGEE. The CDR3 region is CASSVTGEKLFF. The DNA for the CDR3 is TGTGCCAGCAGCGTCACTGGGGAAAAACTGTTTTTT.

This clonotype was seen repeatedly, ten times or more. The V and J genes are TRBV20-1 and TRBJ2-7; the D is unclear. Germline V lookup: CDR1 DFQATT, CDR2 SNEGSKA (reference sequence). This CDR3 is built from 13 residues. The V end was cut by 6 bases, the J end by 4 bases, with 16 bases between. CDR3 DNA sequence: TGCAGTGCCGAGGCACTTTTTTCTTACGAGCAGTACTTC. It is translated as CSAEALFSYEQYF.

This clonotype was observed many times. This sequence joins TRBV29-1 and TRBJ1-2; unclear D gene. Trimming took off 0 bases at V and 4 bases at J, with 9 bases between the two ends. The germline CDR1 and CDR2 sequences are SQVTM and ANQGSEA. The CDR3 is made up of 13 amino acids. CDR3 DNA: TGCAGCGTTGAAGACGGAAGCCTCTATGGCTACACCTTC. Amino acids: CSVEDGSLYGYTF. Full variable domain (missing parts from reference TRBV29-1 and TRBJ1-2): SAVISQKPSRDICQRGTSLTIQCQVDSQVTMMFWYRQQPGQSLTLIATANQGSEATYESGFVIDKFPISRPNLTFSTLTVSNMSPEDSSIYLCSVEDGSLYGYTFGSGTRLTVV.

This clonotype was detected only a few times. J is TRBJ2-3 and V is TRBV3-1; no definite D call. The CDR3 sequence is 15 residues long. The germline V and J ends were trimmed by 4 bases and 2 bases, with 13 bases remaining between them. Per the germline V gene, CDR1 is LGHDT and CDR2 is YNNKEL (reference sequence). The CDR3, as DNA: TGTGCCAGCAGCCCTACTATTGAATTCACAGATACGCAGTATTTT. Translated: CASSPTIEFTDTQYF.

The rearrangement joins TRBV5-5 to TRBJ1-1, with D possibly being TRBD1 (5 bases). Germline lookup yields CDR1 SGHKS and CDR2 YYEKEE (reference sequence). V lost 0 bases, J lost 3 bases, and 18 bases lay in between. The CDR3 length is 17 residues. The CDR3 loop is CASSLGQGAVRDTEAFF. The CDR3 coding sequence is TGTGCCAGCAGCTTGGGTCAGGGCGCGGTTCGGGACACTGAAGCTTTCTTT.

This clonotype was picked up many times. CDR3 residues: CASSLTRGHEQYF. The CDR3 nucleotides read TGTGCCAGCAGTTTAACCAGGGGCCACGAGCAGTACTTC. This chain links TRBV27 with TRBJ2-7; D might be TRBD1 (6 bases). Per the germline V gene, CDR1 is MNHEY and CDR2 is SMNVEV (reference sequence). With 2 bases removed from V and 5 bases from J, the gap between germline ends came to 10 bases. The CDR3 is made up of 13 amino acids.

Remarks on this clonotype: A much larger clone differs by one base, so this may be a read error. The CDR3 protein is CASRFGQSTEAFF. For the CDR3, the DNA is TGTGCCAGCAGATTTGGACAGAGCACTGAAGCTTTCTTT. V and J are TRBV6-2 or TRBV6-3 and TRBJ1-1; perhaps TRBD1 as D (6 bases). CDR1 and CDR2 from the germline V gene are MNHEY and SVGEGT. V lost 6 bases and J lost 4, with 12 bases in between. The CDR3 is 13 amino acids.

The CDR3 bases are TGTGCCAGCAGCTTCGAACGGAACTATGGCTACACCTTC. Its translation: CASSFERNYGYTF. V usage is TRBV7-9 and J usage is TRBJ1-2; D is unclear. V was trimmed by 3 bases and J by 2 bases, leaving 7 bases between them. Germline V gene sequence: CDR1 SEHNR, CDR2 FQNEAQ (reference sequence). The CDR3 is 13 residues long.

This clonotype was picked up a small number of times. The V and J genes are TRBV13 and TRBJ2-7; D perhaps matches TRBD1 (6 bases). Germline CDR1 and CDR2: PRHDT and FYEKMQ (reference sequence). The CDR3 has 14 residues. Trimming took 4 bases from V and 9 from J, leaving 19 bases between them. The DNA for the CDR3 is TGTGCCAGCAGCTCCCCGGACAGCACGTTCCGGCAGTACTTC. The encoded protein is CASSSPDSTFRQYF.

This chain joins TRBV6-1 and TRBJ2-7; 12 bases are a match to TRBD1. This CDR3 spans 17 amino acids. V trimming: 6 bases; J trimming: 0 bases; junction bases outside the gene matches: 9. Per the germline V gene, CDR1 is MNHNS and CDR2 is SASEGT. The CDR3 region is CASRPGTGGLSSYEQYF. Here the CDR3 DNA reads TGTGCCAGCAGGCCCGGGACAGGGGGCCTAAGCTCCTACGAGCAGTACTTC.

The sample holds a few counts of this clonotype. The chain has TRBV13 and TRBJ2-2, with D uncertain. With 5 bases removed from V and 4 bases from J, the gap between germline ends came to 11 bases. CDR1 PRHDT and CDR2 FYEKMQ come from the germline V gene (reference sequence). The CDR3 extends over 14 amino acids. In DNA, the CDR3 is TGTGCCAGCAGCCCTCCGCGCGGCACCGGGGAGCTGTTTTTT. Amino acids: CASSPPRGTGELFF.

This clonotype came up many times. The gene calls are TRBV27 and TRBJ1-1, with no clear D. The CDR3 extends over 15 amino acids. Per the germline V gene, CDR1 is MNHEY and CDR2 is SMNVEV (reference sequence). The germline V and J ends were trimmed by 4 bases and 0 bases, with 12 bases remaining between them. This chain's CDR3 is CASSWASQVNTEAFF. The CDR3, as DNA: TGTGCCAGCAGTTGGGCGAGCCAGGTGAACACTGAAGCTTTCTTT.

This clonotype was seen more than once but under ten times. The chain joins TRBV27 to TRBJ1-1; 9 bases are a match to TRBD1. The ends lost 6 bases at V and 4 bases at J; junction bases unmatched: 3. The CDR3 runs to 13 residues. CDR1 and CDR2 (germline): MNHEY, SMNVEV (reference sequence). CDR3 sequence: CASSTGGFTEAFF. The CDR3 region has the DNA TGTGCCAGCAGCACAGGGGGCTTCACTGAAGCTTTCTTT.

At least ten counts were recorded for this clonotype. V is TRBV9 and J is TRBJ2-2; TRBD1 aligns across 8 bases. CDR1 and CDR2 (germline): SGDLS, YYNGEE. J lost 3 bases, V lost 3 bases, and 4 bases had no gene match. The CDR3 is 15 residues long. The CDR3 region is CASSERTGHTGELFF. CDR3 sequence (DNA): TGTGCCAGCAGCGAGAGGACAGGGCACACCGGGGAGCTGTTTTTT. Variable domain in full (rest from reference TRBV9 and TRBJ2-2): DSGVTQTPKHLITATGQRVTLRCSPRSGDLSVYWYQQSLDQGLQFLIQYYNGEERAKGNILERFSAQQFPDLHSELNLSSLELGDSALYFCASSERTGHTGELFFGEGSRLTVL.

The table lists this clonotype with many counts. V gene TRBV6-5 combines with J gene TRBJ1-1, with 7 bases identical to TRBD1. The junction had 9 bases not matched to a gene; V was cut back by 2 bases and J by 6 bases. The CDR3 extends over 15 amino acids. The germline V gene has CDR1 MNHEY and CDR2 SVGAGI. CDR3 DNA sequence: TGTGCCAGCAGTTACCTTACAGGGGTGCGACCTGAAGCTTTCTTT. Encoded protein: CASSYLTGVRPEAFF.

This clonotype was seen at least ten times. The chain is built from TRBV5-1 and TRBJ1-1; no clear D. Germline V gives CDR1 SGHRS, CDR2 YFSETQ. The CDR3 is 15 residues long. V was shortened by 2 bases and J by 8 bases, with 19 bases between the two germline ends. In DNA, the CDR3 is TGCGCCAGCAGCTTTGTGGAGATTGGCGCTTGGGAAGCTTTCTTT. Residues: CASSFVEIGAWEAFF.

This clonotype was found many times. The CDR3 sequence: CASSERAGSEPQHF. CDR3 nucleotide sequence: TGTGCCAGCAGTGAAAGGGCAGGGTCTGAGCCCCAGCATTTT. V gene TRBV28 combines with J gene TRBJ1-5; maybe TRBD1 (5 bases). V lost 5 bases to trimming and J lost 8 bases, with 16 bases between them. CDR1 MDHEN and CDR2 SYDVKM come from the germline V gene. CDR3 size: 14 residues.

The chain carries TRBV20-1 and TRBJ2-7; 11 bases match TRBD2. The V gene end was trimmed by 1 base and the J gene end by 2 bases; junction bases not matched to a gene: 4. Germline values: CDR1 DFQATT, CDR2 SNEGSKA (reference sequence). The CDR3 runs to 15 residues. The CDR3 DNA reads as TGCAGTGCTAGAGCGGGACTAGCGGTTACCTACGAGCAGTACTTC. Translation gives CSARAGLAVTYEQYF.